The next 29 T cell receptor beta chains were all read from a single sample in a study of cytomegalovirus exposure and HLA in healthy donors. With 60 Vbeta and 13 Jbeta primers, the PCR was carried out. Measured with immunoSEQ multiplex PCR; TCRdb has only the in-frame clones, and not every one. The sample shows about 92,000 clones, 80% of them seen only once. The specimen sequenced was PBMCs. Receptors originate from a man aged 18 to 35 in good health and CMV-seronegative.

This clone was seen once. The genes are TRBV5-1 and TRBJ1-2, with D perhaps TRBD1 (6 bases). V lost 2 bases, J lost 2 bases, and 10 bases lay in between. The germline gives CDR1 SGHRS, CDR2 YFSETQ. This CDR3 is 14 amino acids long. CDR3 protein: CASSFRDINYGYTF. Here the CDR3 DNA reads TGCGCCAGCAGCTTCAGGGACATCAACTATGGCTACACCTTC.

The chain couples TRBV7-9 to TRBJ1-4; 8 bases are shared with TRBD1. The V gene end was trimmed by 5 bases and the J gene end by 6 bases; junction bases not matched to a gene: 8. The CDR3 is 15 residues long. Germline assignment: CDR1 SEHNR and CDR2 FQNEAQ (reference sequence). This chain's CDR3 is CASSEQGEGDEKLFF. As DNA, the CDR3 is TGTGCCAGCAGCGAACAGGGGGAAGGTGATGAAAAACTGTTTTTT.

V usage is TRBV2 and J usage is TRBJ1-1, with 8 positions matching TRBD1. The CDR3 consists of 16 residues. The trim removed 2 bases at V and 11 bases at J, leaving 16 bases unmatched. The germline V gene encodes CDR1 SNHLY and CDR2 FYNNEI. As DNA, the CDR3 is TGTGCCAGCAGTGAACATGAGACAGGGGTAGGGGAGGGGGCTTTCTTT. Translation: CASSEHETGVGEGAFF. The whole variable domain, filled in from reference TRBV2 and TRBJ1-1, reads EPEVTQTPSHQVTQMGQEVILRCVPISNHLYFYWYRQILGQKVEFLVSFYNNEISEKSEIFDDQFSVERPDGSNFTLKIRSTKLEDSAMYFCASSEHETGVGEGAFFGQGTRLTVV.

This chain connects TRBV9 to TRBJ2-5, with a possible D match to TRBD2 (6 bases). Germline-derived CDR1 and CDR2 are SGDLS and YYNGEE. The CDR3 is made up of 15 amino acids. The germline V and J ends were trimmed by 1 base and 5 bases, with 15 bases remaining between them. CDR3 DNA sequence: TGTGCCAGCAGCGTACAAGGGACTGGGCAGGAGACCCAGTACTTC. Its protein is CASSVQGTGQETQYF.

The chain couples TRBV7-9 to TRBJ2-3; a possible D gene is TRBD2 (5 bases). This CDR3 contains 15 residues. In germline, CDR1 is SEHNR, CDR2 FQNEAQ (reference sequence). Trimming stripped 2 bases from V and 0 bases from J, with 9 bases between. The CDR3 bases are TGTGCCAGCAGCTTACGGTCGGGGAGCACAGATACGCAGTATTTT. Protein sequence: CASSLRSGSTDTQYF.

This clone has only one observation. The J gene is TRBJ1-2, the V gene TRBV5-1, with 9 bases fitting TRBD1. There are 14 residues in the CDR3. Germline loops: CDR1 SGHRS, CDR2 YFSETQ. V was pared by 5 bases and J by 7 bases, with 9 bases of the junction left unmatched. CDR3 nucleotides: TGCGCCAGCAGTCCTGACGGGACAGGGACTGGCTACACCTTC. Amino acid sequence: CASSPDGTGTGYTF. Full variable domain (rest looked up from reference TRBV5-1 and TRBJ1-2): KAGVTQTPRYLIKTRGQQVTLSCSPISGHRSVSWYQQTPGQGLQFLFEYFSETQRNKGNFPGRFSGRQFSNSRSEMNVSTLELGDSALYLCASSPDGTGTGYTFGSGTRLTVV.

This rearrangement joins TRBV19 to TRBJ2-1, with TRBD2 as a possible D gene (5 bases). CDR1 is LNHDA and CDR2 is SQIVND in the germline V gene (reference sequence). The V end lost 10 bases, the J end lost 2 bases, and 15 bases lay between the germline ends. This CDR3 comprises 14 residues. The CDR3 DNA reads as TGTGCCACGGCAACTAGTTTTCCCTACAATGAGCAGTTCTTC. Encoded protein: CATATSFPYNEQFF.

The genes are TRBV5-4 and TRBJ2-1, with D possibly TRBD2 on 6 matching bases. CDR3 length equals 16 residues. V was trimmed by 2 bases and J by 6 bases, leaving 18 bases between them. Per the germline V gene, CDR1 is SGHNT and CDR2 is YYREEE (reference sequence). The DNA of the CDR3 is TGTGCCAGCAGCTTTCAATCGGGGCGGCGGGGCAATGAGCAGTTCTTC. Amino acid sequence: CASSFQSGRRGNEQFF.

As for this clone: At one boundary the junction diverges from the germline segment, which might be a read error. J is TRBJ1-6 and V is TRBV7-9, with D perhaps matching TRBD1 (5 bases). The CDR3 is 15 amino acids. The germline gives CDR1 SEHNR, CDR2 FQNEAQ (reference sequence). CDR3 coding DNA: TGTTCCAGCAGCTTAGGCGGGGGAGGAGATTCACCCCTCCACTTT. Translated, it gives CSSSLGGGGDSPLHF.

The chain has TRBV2 and TRBJ1-3; TRBD1 is a possible D gene (5 bases). Germline CDR1 is SNHLY and CDR2 is FYNNEI. V lost 0 bases to trimming and J lost 0 bases, with 9 bases between them. The CDR3 totals 16 residues. CDR3 nucleotides: TGTGCCAGCAGTGAAGCGCAGGGCTACTCTGGAAACACCATATATTTT. Translation gives CASSEAQGYSGNTIYF.

The DNA for the CDR3 is TGTGCCAGCAGTTTAGGAGGGGGCTCTAACAATGAGCAGTTCTTC. Translation gives CASSLGGGSNNEQFF. The rearrangement joins TRBV27 to TRBJ2-1, with D perhaps TRBD1 (7 bases). The V and J ends lost 2 bases and 5 bases respectively, with 13 bases between them. This CDR3 contains 15 residues. Germline-derived CDR1 and CDR2 are MNHEY and SMNVEV (reference sequence).

The rearrangement joins TRBV2 to TRBJ1-2; D is ambiguous. CDR3 length: 13 amino acids. Trimming removed 6 bases from V and 4 bases from J, with 12 bases in between. CDR1 SNHLY and CDR2 FYNNEI come from the germline V gene. CDR3 sequence (DNA): TGTGCCAGCAGGCGAGATCGGGGCTATGGCTACACCTTC. Translated: CASRRDRGYGYTF. The full variable domain, with the rest looked up from reference TRBV2 and TRBJ1-2, is EPEVTQTPSHQVTQMGQEVILRCVPISNHLYFYWYRQILGQKVEFLVSFYNNEISEKSEIFDDQFSVERPDGSNFTLKIRSTKLEDSAMYFCASRRDRGYGYTFGSGTRLTVV.

The V call is TRBV6-1, the J call TRBJ2-3, with D perhaps TRBD1 (5 bases). The CDR3 totals 14 residues. V lost 10 bases to trimming and J lost 0 bases, with 14 bases between them. CDR1 and CDR2 (germline): MNHNS, SASEGT. For the CDR3, the DNA is TGTGCCATCAGAACAGGCCCAAGCACAGATACGCAGTATTTT. Amino acids: CAIRTGPSTDTQYF.

V and J are TRBV5-4 and TRBJ2-5; a weak D match, TRBD2 (7 bases). This CDR3 comprises 14 residues. The V and J ends lost 5 bases and 2 bases respectively, with 13 bases between them. The germline V gene encodes CDR1 SGHNT and CDR2 YYREEE (reference sequence). CDR3 sequence: CASSEGGLQETQYF. In nucleotides, the CDR3 is TGTGCCAGCAGTGAAGGGGGACTACAAGAGACCCAGTACTTC.

CDR3 sequence (DNA): TGTGCCTCGGCGGAGGGGAAAAATACGCAGTATTTT. Protein: CASAEGKNTQYF. This chain connects TRBV6-5 to TRBJ2-3; D may be TRBD2 (6 bases). V lost 11 bases and J lost 7, with 16 bases in between. The germline CDR1 and CDR2 sequences are MNHEY and SVGAGI. This CDR3 has 12 amino acids.

V usage is TRBV30 and J usage is TRBJ2-3; no firm D call. Germline CDR1 reads GTSNPN; CDR2 reads SVGIG (reference sequence). V was pared by 0 bases and J by 7 bases, with 11 bases between. This CDR3 comprises 13 residues. CDR3 sequence: CAWSVLDVYTQYF. The CDR3 bases are TGTGCCTGGAGTGTCCTAGACGTCTATACGCAGTATTTT.

This chain links TRBV6-8 with TRBJ1-1; TRBD1 is a possible D gene (5 bases). V was trimmed by 8 bases and J by 3 bases, leaving 22 bases between them. Germline V gene data show CDR1 as MNHGY and CDR2 as SAAAGT. The CDR3 contains 16 residues. DNA of the CDR3: TGTGCCAGCCCGAAACAGGCAAATGGGGTATACACTGAAGCTTTCTTT. Protein sequence: CASPKQANGVYTEAFF.

The V call is TRBV5-1, the J call TRBJ1-4; D gene unclear. CDR1 and CDR2 (germline): SGHRS, YFSETQ. The CDR3 has 15 amino acids. With 2 bases removed from V and 1 base from J, the gap between germline ends came to 9 bases. The CDR3 here is CASSFGVGTNEKLFF. Here the CDR3 DNA reads TGCGCCAGCAGCTTCGGGGTGGGAACTAATGAAAAACTGTTTTTT.

This clone was recorded a few times. The chain couples TRBV6-6 to TRBJ2-7; 7 positions match TRBD1. This CDR3 has 12 amino acids. Per germline, CDR1 MNHNY and CDR2 SVGAGI (reference sequence). J lost 4 bases, V lost 11 bases, and 8 bases had no gene match. The CDR3 sequence: CASSRDRYEQYF. The CDR3 nucleotides are TGTGCCTCATCCCGGGACAGATACGAGCAGTACTTC.

This clone was found once. The chain has TRBV27 and TRBJ2-5; 12 nucleotides align to TRBD2. CDR3 length equals 15 residues. With V trimmed by 5 bases and J by 7 bases, 8 bases remained unmatched. Germline lookup yields CDR1 MNHEY and CDR2 SMNVEV (reference sequence). The CDR3 loop reads CASSVASGGAATQYF. For the CDR3, the DNA is TGTGCCAGCAGTGTGGCTAGCGGGGGGGCCGCGACCCAGTACTTC.

The CDR3, as DNA: TGTGCCAGCAGCCCCACAGGGGGCAAGATGGGTGGCTACACCTTC. This gives the protein CASSPTGGKMGGYTF. This rearrangement joins TRBV4-2 to TRBJ1-2; 9 bases align to TRBD1. The J segment lost 7 bases and the V segment lost 4 bases, leaving 10 bases of the junction unmatched. Germline CDR1 reads LGHNA; CDR2 reads YNFKEQ. The CDR3 contains 15 residues.

V and J are TRBV7-2 and TRBJ1-1; possibly TRBD1 for D (5 bases). The germline gives CDR1 SGHTA, CDR2 FQGNSA. The ends were cut back, 7 bases at V and 4 bases at J, with 16 bases in the middle. This CDR3 comprises 14 residues. As DNA, the CDR3 is TGTGCCAGCATCCTACAGGTTTACGGCACTGAAGCTTTCTTT. Amino acids: CASILQVYGTEAFF. The full variable domain, with the rest looked up from reference TRBV7-2 and TRBJ1-1, is GAGVSQSPSNKVTEKGKDVELRCDPISGHTALYWYRQSLGQGLEFLIYFQGNSAPDKSGLPSDRFSAERTGGSVSTLTIQRTQQEDSAVYLCASILQVYGTEAFFGQGTRLTVV.

The genes are TRBV21-1 and TRBJ1-1; the table calls TRBD1, which could not be checked here. TRBV21-1 is an annotated pseudogene. The CDR3 is 16 residues long. CDR3 sequence reads: CASTPRQGLMNTEAFF. In nucleotides, the CDR3 is TGTGCCAGCACTCCGCGACAGGGCCTGATGAACACTGAAGCTTTCTTT.

The chain is built from TRBV5-6 and TRBJ2-7; 9 bases are shared with TRBD2. After removal of 4 bases from V and 11 bases from J, the junction contained 10 bases not matched to a gene. Per germline, CDR1 SGHDT and CDR2 YYEEEE. This CDR3 has 13 amino acids. The chain's CDR3 is CASSPGVAGVKYF. CDR3 nucleotide sequence: TGTGCCAGCAGCCCCGGGGTAGCGGGGGTGAAGTACTTC.

J is TRBJ1-3 and V is TRBV5-1; D may be TRBD1 (5 bases). The CDR3 extends over 18 amino acids. V was clipped by 4 bases and J by 2 bases, with 22 bases between them. Germline CDR1 SGHRS, CDR2 YFSETQ. The chain's CDR3 is CASSDGPERDFTGNTIYF. CDR3 sequence (DNA): TGCGCCAGCAGCGACGGCCCGGAGAGGGACTTTACTGGAAACACCATATATTTT.

The chain links TRBV18 to TRBJ1-6; D is possibly TRBD1 (5 bases). The CDR3 spans 15 residues. V was pared by 3 bases and J by 7 bases, with 13 bases between. Looked up from germline, CDR1 is KGHSH and CDR2 is LQKENI. As DNA, the CDR3 is TGTGCCAGCTCACCTCGATCGGGGGGGAATTCACCCCTCCACTTT. This translates into CASSPRSGGNSPLHF.

The genes are TRBV5-4 and TRBJ2-2; perhaps TRBD1 as D (5 bases). Germline CDR1 reads SGHNT; CDR2 reads YYREEE (reference sequence). The germline V and J ends were trimmed by 0 bases and 5 bases, with 17 bases remaining between them. CDR3 length equals 17 residues. Written as DNA, the CDR3 is TGTGCCAGCAGCTTGGTAGCAGGGCGCTCGTTGACCGGGGAGCTGTTTTTT. It codes for CASSLVAGRSLTGELFF.

The chain carries TRBV19 and TRBJ1-4; D is possibly TRBD1 (6 bases). Looked up from germline, CDR1 is LNHDA and CDR2 is SQIVND (reference sequence). The CDR3 runs 15 residues. Trimming shortened V by 5 bases and J by 5 bases, and 15 bases separated the two germline ends. CDR3 nucleotide sequence: TGTGCCAGTAGTCTGCTGGACAGTAGAAATGAAAAACTGTTTTTT. Protein product: CASSLLDSRNEKLFF. Full variable domain (remainder filled in from reference TRBV19 and TRBJ1-4): DGGITQSPKYLFRKEGQNVTLSCEQNLNHDAMYWYRQDPGQGLRLIYYSQIVNDFQKGDIAEGYSVSREKKESFPLTVTSAQKNPTAFYLCASSLLDSRNEKLFFGSGTQLSVL.

This chain joins TRBV7-8 and TRBJ2-1, with TRBD1 matching 8 bases. CDR1 and CDR2 from the germline V gene are SGHVS and FQNEAQ. The CDR3 runs 15 residues. The V segment lost 3 bases and the J segment 8 bases; nucleotides outside the gene matches: 9. The CDR3 loop is CASSLPLQGVDEQFF. CDR3 DNA sequence: TGTGCCAGCAGCTTGCCTCTACAGGGGGTCGATGAGCAGTTCTTC.